This T cell receptor (beta chain) was retrieved from a study of shared clonotypes between healthy human individuals. As regards this clone: The antigen is unknown.

Study-level results: Generally, naive subsets came out with larger estimated richness than memory subsets.

The length of the CDR3 is 11 residues. The V end was cut by 7 bases, the J end by 8 bases, with 11 bases between. The germline CDR1 and CDR2 sequences are MDHEN and SYDVKM. The genomic DNA of each subset was split evenly across several immunoSEQ plates. Method: immunoSEQ multiplex PCR; TCRdb's copy keeps in-frame clones and lacks some. This sample yields approximately 1.5 million clones, of which 98% are seen a single time; approximately 0.45% belongs to the top ten. The chain recombines TRBV28 with TRBJ1-2, with a weak D call TRBD1 (5 bases). The sample was naive CD4+ T cells sorted from blood. Subset noted: CD45RA+ positively selected. The sequence came from a man under 40 in good health. The CDR3 coding sequence is TGTGCCAGCACCCCTGGGGCCGGCTACACCTTC. This sequence encodes CASTPGAGYTF.